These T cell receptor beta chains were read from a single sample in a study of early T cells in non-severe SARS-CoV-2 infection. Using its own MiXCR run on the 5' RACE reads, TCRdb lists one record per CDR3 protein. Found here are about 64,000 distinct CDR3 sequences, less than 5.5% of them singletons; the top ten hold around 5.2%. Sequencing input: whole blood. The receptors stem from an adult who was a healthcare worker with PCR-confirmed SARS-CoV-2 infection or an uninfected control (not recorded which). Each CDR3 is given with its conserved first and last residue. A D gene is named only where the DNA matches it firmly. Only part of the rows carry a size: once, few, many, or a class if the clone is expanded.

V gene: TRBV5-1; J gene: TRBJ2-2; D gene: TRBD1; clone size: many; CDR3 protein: CASSRTGGPDSGELFF; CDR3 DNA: TGCGCCAGCAGCAGGACAGGGGGCCCCGATTCCGGGGAGCTGTTTTTT
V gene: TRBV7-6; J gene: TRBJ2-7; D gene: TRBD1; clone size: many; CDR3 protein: CASSSMTGSGYEQYF; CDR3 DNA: TGTGCCAGCAGCTCCATGACAGGGTCCGGGTACGAGCAGTACTTC
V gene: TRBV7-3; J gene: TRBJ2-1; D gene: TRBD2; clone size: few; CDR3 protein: CASSFSGGSSYNEQFF; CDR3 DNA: TGTGCCAGCAGCTTTAGCGGGGGGAGCTCCTACAATGAGCAGTTCTTC
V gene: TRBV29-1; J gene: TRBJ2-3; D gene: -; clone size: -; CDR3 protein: CSAGGLGNTQYF; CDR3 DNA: TGCAGCGCTGGAGGCCTGGGAAATACGCAGTATTTT
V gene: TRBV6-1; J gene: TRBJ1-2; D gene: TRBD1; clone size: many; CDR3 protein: CASTPTGNYGYTF; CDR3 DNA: TGTGCCAGCACTCCGACAGGGAACTATGGCTACACCTTC
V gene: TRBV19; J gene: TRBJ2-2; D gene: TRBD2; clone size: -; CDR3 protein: CASSSELAGMNTGELFF; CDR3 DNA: TGTGCCAGTAGCTCAGAACTAGCGGGGATGAACACCGGGGAGCTGTTTTTT
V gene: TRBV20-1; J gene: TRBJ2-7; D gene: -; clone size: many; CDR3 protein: CSARAPEAERYEQYF; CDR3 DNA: TGCAGTGCTAGAGCTCCCGAAGCGGAGAGATACGAGCAGTACTTC
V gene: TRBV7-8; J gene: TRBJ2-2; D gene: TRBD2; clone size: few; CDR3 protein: CASSLGLAGDFTTGELFF; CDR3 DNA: TGTGCCAGCAGCTTAGGATTAGCGGGAGACTTTACGACCGGGGAGCTGTTTTTT
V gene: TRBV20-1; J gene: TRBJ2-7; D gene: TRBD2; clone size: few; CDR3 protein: CSAREAGGRPYEQYF; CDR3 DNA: TGCAGTGCTAGGGAAGCGGGGGGCCGCCCCTACGAGCAGTACTTC
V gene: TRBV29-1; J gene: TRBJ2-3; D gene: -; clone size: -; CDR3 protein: CSVETDTQYF; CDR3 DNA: TGCAGCGTTGAGACAGATACGCAGTATTTT
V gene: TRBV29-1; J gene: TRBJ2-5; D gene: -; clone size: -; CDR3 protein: CSVFTWETQYF; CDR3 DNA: TGCAGCGTGTTCACTTGGGAGACCCAGTACTTC
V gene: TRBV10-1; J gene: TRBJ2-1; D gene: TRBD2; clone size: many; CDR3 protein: CASSSSGSYNEQFF; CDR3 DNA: TGCGCCAGCAGTTCTAGCGGTTCCTACAATGAGCAGTTCTTC
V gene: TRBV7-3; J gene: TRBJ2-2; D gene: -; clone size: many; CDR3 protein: CASSLKGRDRRTAGELFF; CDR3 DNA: TGTGCCAGCAGCTTAAAGGGGAGGGACAGGAGGACCGCCGGGGAGCTGTTTTTT
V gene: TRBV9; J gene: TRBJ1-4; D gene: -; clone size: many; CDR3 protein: CASSPQGGDEKLFF; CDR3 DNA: TGTGCCAGCAGCCCCCAAGGAGGGGATGAAAAACTGTTTTTT
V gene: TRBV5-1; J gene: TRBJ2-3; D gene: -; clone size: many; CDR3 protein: CASRFMGLVADTQYF; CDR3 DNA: TGCGCCAGCAGATTCATGGGTTTAGTCGCAGATACGCAGTATTTT
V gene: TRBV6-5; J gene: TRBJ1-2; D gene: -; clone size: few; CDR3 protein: CASRLTVNYGYTF; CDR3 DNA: TGTGCCAGCAGGCTGACAGTTAACTATGGCTACACCTTC
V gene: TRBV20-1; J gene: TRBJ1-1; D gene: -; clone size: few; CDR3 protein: CSGLPVNTEAFF; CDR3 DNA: TGCAGTGGCCTCCCCGTGAACACTGAAGCTTTCTTT
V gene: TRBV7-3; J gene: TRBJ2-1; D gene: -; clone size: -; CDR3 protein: CASSPEGAYNEQFF; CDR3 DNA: TGTGCCAGCAGCCCCGAGGGAGCATACAATGAGCAGTTCTTC
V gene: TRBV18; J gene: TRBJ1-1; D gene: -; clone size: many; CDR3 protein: CASSPPEGGNTEAFF; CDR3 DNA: TGTGCCAGCTCACCCCCTGAGGGGGGGAACACTGAAGCTTTCTTT
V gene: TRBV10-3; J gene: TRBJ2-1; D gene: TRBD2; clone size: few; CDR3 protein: CAISESPLLAGGPDEQFF; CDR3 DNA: TGTGCCATCAGTGAGTCTCCCCTTCTAGCGGGGGGGCCCGATGAGCAGTTCTTC
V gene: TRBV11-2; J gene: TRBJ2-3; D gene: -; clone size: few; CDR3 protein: CASRPTGQLFTDTQYF; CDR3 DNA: TGTGCCAGCAGACCGACAGGACAGTTGTTCACAGATACGCAGTATTTT
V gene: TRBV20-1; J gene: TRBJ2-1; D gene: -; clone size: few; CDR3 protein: CSASLEIPYNEQFF; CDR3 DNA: TGCAGTGCTAGTCTTGAGATCCCCTACAATGAGCAGTTCTTC
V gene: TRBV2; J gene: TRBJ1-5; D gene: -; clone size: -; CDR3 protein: CASTRLNSNQPQHF; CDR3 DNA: TGTGCCAGCACCCGCCTGAATAGCAATCAGCCCCAGCATTTT
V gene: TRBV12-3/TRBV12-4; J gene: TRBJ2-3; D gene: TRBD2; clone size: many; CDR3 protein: CASSLVSKGLAGSDTQYF; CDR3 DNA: TGTGCCAGCAGTTTAGTTTCTAAGGGACTAGCGGGATCGGATACGCAGTATTTT
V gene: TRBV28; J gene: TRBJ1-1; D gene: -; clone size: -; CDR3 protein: CASLRWGRMNTEASF; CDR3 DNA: TGTGCCAGCCTGAGGTGGGGGCGCATGAACACTGAAGCTTCCTTT
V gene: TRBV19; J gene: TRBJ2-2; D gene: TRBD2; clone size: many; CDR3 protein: CASKLAGGNTGELFF; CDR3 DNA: TGTGCCAGTAAACTAGCGGGAGGAAACACCGGGGAGCTGTTTTTT
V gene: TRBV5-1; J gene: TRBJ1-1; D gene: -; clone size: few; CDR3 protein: CASSMDSQDTEAFF; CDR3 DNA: TGCGCCAGCAGCATGGACAGTCAGGACACTGAAGCTTTCTTT
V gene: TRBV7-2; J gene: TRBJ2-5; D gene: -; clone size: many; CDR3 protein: CASSLVRGTQETQYF; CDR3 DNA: TGTGCCAGCAGCTTGGTTCGGGGGACCCAAGAGACCCAGTACTTC
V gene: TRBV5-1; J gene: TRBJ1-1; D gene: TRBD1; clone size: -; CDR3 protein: CASSLSDRGVITEAFF; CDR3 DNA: TGCGCCAGCAGCTTATCGGACAGGGGTGTAATCACTGAAGCTTTCTTT
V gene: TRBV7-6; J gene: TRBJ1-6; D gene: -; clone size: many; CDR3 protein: CASIRVGSPLHF; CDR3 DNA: TGTGCCAGCATCAGGGTTGGATCACCCCTCCACTTT
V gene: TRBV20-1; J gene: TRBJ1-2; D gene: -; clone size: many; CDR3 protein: CSARTGLEGYTF; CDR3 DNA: TGCAGTGCTAGAACCGGACTTGAGGGCTACACCTTC
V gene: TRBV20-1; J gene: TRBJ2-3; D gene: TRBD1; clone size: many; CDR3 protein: CSARRGSGQGAIDTQYF; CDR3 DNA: TGCAGTGCTAGAAGAGGTTCCGGACAGGGGGCTATTGATACGCAGTATTTT